This passage covers 4 T cell receptor beta chains from one sample sequenced in a study of Ad26.COV2.S vaccination and SARS-CoV-2 variants. Treatment given: some 19 received Ad26.COV2.S at low or high dose, single or two shots; about 5 received placebo; per-sample allocation not given. At day 63 after the first vaccine or placebo injection, samples were drawn. Clones were read by immunoSEQ multiplex PCR, and TCRdb kept only the in-frame ones, dropping some. The data contain about 350,000 clones, approximately 84% of them singletons. Sequenced here: peripheral blood, sampled in a trial of Ad26.COV2.S vaccine versus placebo. These receptors all come from a person between 18 and 65 years old who received the Ad26.COV2.S COVID-19 vaccine or a placebo.

DNA of the CDR3: TGTGCCAGCAGTTCCGGACGGGTGAACACTGAAGCTTTCTTT. It specifies CASSSGRVNTEAFF. The chain has TRBV6-5 and TRBJ1-1; no reliable D call. CDR1 and CDR2 from the germline V gene are MNHEY and SVGAGI. With 4 bases removed from V and 0 bases from J, the gap between germline ends came to 9 bases. CDR3 size: 14 residues.

V gene TRBV7-8 combines with J gene TRBJ2-2; D is unclear. The CDR3 runs to 11 residues. From germline, CDR1 is SGHVS and CDR2 FQNEAQ. V gave up 5 bases and J gave up 6 bases, with 4 bases separating them. CDR3 in DNA: TGTGCCAGCAGCGCCGCCGGGGAGCTGTTTTTT. Translating gives CASSAAGELFF.

The chain uses TRBV6-4 and TRBJ1-2; no reliable D call. Germline lookup yields CDR1 MRHNA and CDR2 SNTAGT. The CDR3 consists of 15 residues. The germline V and J ends were trimmed by 5 bases and 2 bases, with 15 bases remaining between them. The CDR3 DNA reads TGTGCCAGCAGTCTTGCTCCGGGTCTGAACTATGGCTACACCTTC. Its translation: CASSLAPGLNYGYTF.

This rearrangement joins TRBV7-2 to TRBJ2-7; the D is unclear. V gave up 2 bases and J gave up 6 bases, with 8 bases separating them. The CDR3 loop spans 12 amino acids. Germline V lookup: CDR1 SGHTA, CDR2 FQGNSA. DNA for the CDR3: TGTGCCAGCAGCTTAAGGCAATTCGAGCAGTACTTC. It yields the protein CASSLRQFEQYF. The full variable domain, rest sourced from reference TRBV7-2 and TRBJ2-7, is GAGVSQSPSNKVTEKGKDVELRCDPISGHTALYWYRQSLGQGLEFLIYFQGNSAPDKSGLPSDRFSAERTGGSVSTLTIQRTQQEDSAVYLCASSLRQFEQYFGPGTRLTVT.